This TCR beta chain was observed in a study of somatic mutations in cytotoxic T cells in rheumatoid arthritis (dated by TCRdb to about 2017). Turning to the overall study: Sorted V beta1+ cells also underwent TCRB sequencing, and some V beta antibody-stained T-cell populations were flow-sorted at nearly 100% purity on a FACSAria II or Sony SH800. Whether expanded CD8+ T-cell clones in untreated, newly diagnosed rheumatoid arthritis carry somatic mutations was the study question, and clonality was characterized with TCRB deep sequencing. For roughly 63 rheumatoid arthritis patients and 20 or so healthy controls, TCRB deep sequencing was carried out. Patient and control groups had essentially identical median ages. On the study overall, not on this receptor specifically: The slight underrepresentation of TRBV07 in patients was not corrected for multiple comparisons. There was no significant difference in CD8+ T-cell clonality between rheumatoid arthritis patients and age-matched healthy controls. Several identical CD8+ TCRB sequences were found in both blood and synovial fluid, and in 8 of 65 patients the largest CD8+ clone exceeded 20% of CD8+ cells. CD8+ clonality increased with age in patients (Spearman r of about 0.49) but not in healthy controls. It was unknown which antigens the expanded CD8+ clones targeted, and their absence from virus-specific databases did not exclude viral specificity.

Buffy coats from 20 to 25 blood donors served as healthy controls, a group that was around 60% female with a median age of approximately 61 years (range roughly 20-75). Positive magnetic bead selection on an AutoMACS was used to isolate CD4+ and CD8+ cells, with flow cytometry used to check purity. Peripheral blood mononuclear cells were isolated by Ficoll-Paque PLUS density gradient separation. DNA from CD4-enriched, CD8-enriched or PBMC samples was extracted using Nucleospin Tissue or Tissue XS kits and then quantified on a Qubit 2.0 fluorometer. The CDR3 has 15 amino acids, counting the end cysteine and phenylalanine. Just the 45-base CDR3 DNA is kept, in frame starting at base 1. Trimming removed 5 bases from V and 0 bases from J, leaving 11 bases between the germline ends. The germline V gene encodes CDR1 MNHNY and CDR2 SVGAGI (reference sequence). The immunoSEQ assay was applied to genomic DNA for TCRB CDR3 sequencing. On the authors' methods: Analyses were restricted to productive TCRB rearrangements. Clonality was expressed as a Shannon entropy-based productive clonality index, with each clone defined by a unique TCRB CDR3 sequence. Repertoire overlap for a pair of samples was computed from each clone's template counts relative to total templates per sample. V-gene usage from TCRB sequencing and V-gene usage measured by flow cytometry were correlated (Spearman r of around 0.6). TCRdb mirrors the immuneACCESS table, restricted to in-frame sequences. Some clones are absent from its copies; in checked studies, under half trace to an unresolved V gene, and the reason for the others is unknown. D and trimming come from the DNA, and the V and J calls and clone size come from that table. The sample table records some 26,000 clones; about four fifths of these occur just once. The biggest ten clones account for roughly 5% of the sample.

To note about this clone: This receptor's antigen is unknown. Per-base quality was not reported, and no clone a single base away is much larger than it.

Input material: CD8+ T cells sorted from blood. This receptor was identified in a man between 50 and 59 years old in good health. The rearranged chain carries TRBV6-6 and TRBJ2-4; the D gene cannot be named for sure. The DNA sequence is as follows: TGTGCCAGCAGTGACGCCGGCGGAGCCAAAAACATTCAGTACTTC. Its translation reads: CASSDAGGAKNIQYF.